Below are 18 T cell receptor beta chains sequenced from a single sample in a study of cytomegalovirus exposure and HLA in healthy donors. The PCR employed 60 Vbeta primers together with 13 Jbeta primers. Method: immunoSEQ multiplex PCR; TCRdb's copy keeps in-frame clones and lacks some. The table includes 100,000 or so clones, 70% detected once. What was sequenced was PBMCs. Receptors originate from a man between 40 and 49 years old in good health and CMV-seropositive.

CDR3: CASSFLAGAIETQYF. The CDR3 DNA is TGTGCCAGCAGTTTTCTAGCGGGTGCCATAGAGACCCAGTACTTC. The genes are TRBV27 and TRBJ2-5; the match to TRBD2 covers 8 bases. The CDR3 extends over 15 amino acids. V trimming: 3 bases; J trimming: 4 bases; junction bases outside the gene matches: 7. Germline-derived CDR1 and CDR2 are MNHEY and SMNVEV (reference sequence).

In this sample, this clone turned up a few times. The chain links TRBV11-3 to TRBJ2-1, with 9 bases matching TRBD2. The V and J ends lost 5 bases and 5 bases, in that order; junction bases with no gene match: 4. The CDR3 is 14 residues long. CDR1 is SGHNT and CDR2 is YENEEA in the germline V gene. CDR3: CASSTGLANNEQFF. CDR3 DNA: TGTGCCAGCAGCACCGGACTAGCGAACAATGAGCAGTTCTTC.

The V call is TRBV7-9, the J call TRBJ2-2; perhaps TRBD2 as D (5 bases). Germline lookup yields CDR1 SEHNR and CDR2 FQNEAQ (reference sequence). This CDR3 spans 16 amino acids. The ends were cut back, 1 base at V and 3 bases at J, with 12 bases in the middle. The CDR3 region is CASSLGEAVYTGELFF. In DNA form, the CDR3 reads TGTGCCAGCAGCTTAGGGGAAGCGGTTTACACCGGGGAGCTGTTTTTT.

The chain is built from TRBV6-1 and TRBJ2-3; 7 bases line up with TRBD1. The germline V gene encodes CDR1 MNHNS and CDR2 SASEGT. Trimming at V came to 2 bases and at J to 4 bases, leaving 0 bases not matched to a gene. There are 13 residues in the CDR3. The CDR3 DNA follows: TGTGCCAGCAGTGAAACAGGGGCAGATACGCAGTATTTT. Translation gives CASSETGADTQYF.

This chain connects TRBV18 to TRBJ2-2; 8 bases agree with TRBD1. This CDR3 has 15 residues. Germline V gene sequence: CDR1 KGHSH, CDR2 LQKENI. The ends lost 2 bases at V and 1 base at J; junction bases unmatched: 0. The CDR3 here is CASSPGTGNTGELFF. The CDR3 DNA follows: TGTGCCAGCTCACCAGGGACAGGGAACACCGGGGAGCTGTTTTTT.

The gene calls are TRBV5-8 and TRBJ1-5; D possibly corresponds to TRBD1 (6 bases). V was cut by 2 bases and J by 6 bases, with 12 bases left in between. Germline V gene data show CDR1 as SGHTS and CDR2 as YDEGEE. The CDR3 loop spans 14 amino acids. CDR3 nucleotide sequence: TGTGCCAGCAGCTTAGGGGGGGCGGGTCAGCCCCAGCATTTT. Protein product: CASSLGGAGQPQHF.

This rearrangement joins TRBV29-1 to TRBJ2-3, with 8 nucleotides matching TRBD2. From germline, CDR1 is SQVTM and CDR2 ANQGSEA. The CDR3 covers 15 residues. Trimming cost V 6 bases and J 1 base; bases outside gene matches: 9. The CDR3 spells CSVLIAGPGTDTQYF. CDR3 in DNA: TGCAGCGTCCTGATAGCGGGGCCAGGCACAGATACGCAGTATTTT.

V usage is TRBV5-4 and J usage is TRBJ2-3, with 7 bases fitting TRBD2. The CDR3 is 16 residues long. Germline V CDR1 and CDR2: SGHNT, YYREEE (reference sequence). V shed 0 bases, J shed 2 bases, and the junction held 6 bases outside the gene matches. CDR3: CASSLVASGYTDTQYF. The CDR3 DNA reads TGTGCCAGCAGCTTGGTTGCTAGCGGATACACAGATACGCAGTATTTT.

The chain recombines TRBV6-1 with TRBJ1-5; 7 nucleotides line up with TRBD1. The CDR3 is 15 amino acids. V lost 4 bases and J lost 5; bases outside the gene matches: 8. CDR1 MNHNS and CDR2 SASEGT come from the germline V gene. CDR3 amino acids: CASSAYQGEYQPQHF. The CDR3 bases are TGTGCCAGCAGTGCCTACCAGGGGGAGTATCAGCCCCAGCATTTT.

The V and J genes are TRBV7-8 and TRBJ2-3; 7 bases fit TRBD2. The length of the CDR3 is 17 residues. Germline V gene lookup returns CDR1 SGHVS and CDR2 FQNEAQ. The V segment lost 5 bases and the J segment 2 bases; nucleotides outside the gene matches: 13. The CDR3 region has the DNA TGTGCCAGCAGCGACGGCTCGACTAGCTCTTCCACAGATACGCAGTATTTT. Translation: CASSDGSTSSSTDTQYF.

The CDR3 sequence is CASSRTSGRGSGELFF. The CDR3 coding sequence is TGTGCCAGCAGTCGGACTAGCGGGAGGGGATCCGGGGAGCTGTTTTTT. The chain is built from TRBV11-2 and TRBJ2-2, with TRBD2 matching over 15 bases. There are 16 residues in the CDR3. The germline CDR1 and CDR2 sequences are SGHAT and FQNNGV. V shed 6 bases and J 6 bases; nucleotides not matched to a gene: 5.

The V and J genes are TRBV7-9 and TRBJ2-2; TRBD1 aligns across 10 bases. The germline V gene encodes CDR1 SEHNR and CDR2 FQNEAQ (reference sequence). This CDR3 is built from 18 residues. V shed 0 bases and J 7 bases; nucleotides not matched to a gene: 11. The CDR3 loop is CASSLAKDRGSQGGELFF. Here the CDR3 DNA reads TGTGCCAGCAGCTTAGCGAAGGACAGGGGGTCGCAAGGCGGGGAGCTGTTTTTT.

V is TRBV2 and J is TRBJ1-2; 7 bases are shared with TRBD1. V shed 5 bases, J shed 7 bases, and the junction held 4 bases outside the gene matches. The CDR3 loop spans 12 amino acids. Germline V CDR1 and CDR2: SNHLY, FYNNEI. CDR3 amino acids: CASSTGTVGYTF. CDR3 DNA sequence: TGTGCCAGCAGTACGGGGACAGTTGGCTACACCTTC.

The rearrangement uses TRBV6-4 and TRBJ1-2; D is ambiguous. Trimming took 3 bases from V and 5 from J, leaving 7 bases between them. CDR1 is MRHNA, CDR2 SNTAGT, per germline. This CDR3 region has 12 residues. The CDR3 region has the DNA TGTGCCAGCAGTGAAACGGGATATGGCTACACCTTC. This translates into CASSETGYGYTF.

The genes are TRBV28 and TRBJ1-5, with 9 nucleotides matching TRBD1. Germline CDR1 reads MDHEN; CDR2 reads SYDVKM. With 4 bases clipped from V and 5 bases from J, the junction kept 3 bases outside the gene matches. This CDR3 is built from 14 residues. CDR3 bases: TGTGCCAGCAGTTGGGACAGGGAAGATCAGCCCCAGCATTTT. Its translation: CASSWDREDQPQHF. The full variable domain, with the rest looked up from reference TRBV28 and TRBJ1-5, is DVKVTQSSRYLVKRTGEKVFLECVQDMDHENMFWYRQDPGLGLRLIYFSYDVKMKEKGDIPEGYSVSREKKERFSLILESASTNQTSMYLCASSWDREDQPQHFGDGTRLSIL.

The genes are TRBV5-4 and TRBJ2-2, with 12 nucleotides matching TRBD1. The CDR3 loop spans 16 amino acids. Germline-derived CDR1 and CDR2 are SGHNT and YYREEE (reference sequence). V trimming: 4 bases; J trimming: 5 bases; junction bases outside the gene matches: 6. The DNA for the CDR3 is TGTGCCAGCAGCCCGGGGACAGGGGGCGATACCGGGGAGCTGTTTTTT. It is translated as CASSPGTGGDTGELFF.

The chain recombines TRBV18 with TRBJ1-1; 7 bases line up with TRBD1. Germline CDR1 KGHSH, CDR2 LQKENI. This CDR3 comprises 14 residues. V dropped 6 bases and J dropped 5; count of bases not matched to a gene: 9. The CDR3 sequence is CASSLGQMETEAFF. The CDR3 nucleotides are TGTGCCAGCTCCCTGGGACAGATGGAGACTGAAGCTTTCTTT.

The chain employs TRBV11-2 and TRBJ2-7; D perhaps matches TRBD2 (5 bases). The germline V and J ends were trimmed by 2 bases and 6 bases, with 8 bases remaining between them. Germline V CDR1 and CDR2: SGHAT, FQNNGV. This CDR3 comprises 12 residues. The CDR3 region is CASSLLASEQYF. In nucleotides, the CDR3 is TGTGCCAGCAGCTTACTAGCATCCGAGCAGTACTTC.